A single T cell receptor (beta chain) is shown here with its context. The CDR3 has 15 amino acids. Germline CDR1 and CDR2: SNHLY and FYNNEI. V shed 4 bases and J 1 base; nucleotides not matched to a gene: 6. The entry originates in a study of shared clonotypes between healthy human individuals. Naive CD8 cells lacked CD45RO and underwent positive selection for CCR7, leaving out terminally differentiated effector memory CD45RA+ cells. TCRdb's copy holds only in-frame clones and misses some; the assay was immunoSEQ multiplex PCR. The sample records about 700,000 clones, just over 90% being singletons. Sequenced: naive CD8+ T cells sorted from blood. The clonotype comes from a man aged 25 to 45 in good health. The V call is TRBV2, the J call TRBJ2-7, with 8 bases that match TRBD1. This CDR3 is CASSAPDRASYEQYF. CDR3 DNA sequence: TGTGCCAGCAGTGCCCCGGACAGGGCGTCCTACGAGCAGTACTTC.